The 29 T cell receptor beta chains below were found in one sample sequenced in a study of blood T cell repertoires in COVID-19. TCRdb's copy holds only in-frame clones and misses some; the assay was immunoSEQ multiplex PCR. The sample yields 300,000 to 350,000 clones, around 90% seen once. Material for sequencing was peripheral blood. All receptors derive from a man younger than 40 with COVID-19, enrolled during active disease.

The chain uses TRBV2 and TRBJ1-1, with D possibly being TRBD1 (5 bases). CDR3 length equals 14 residues. Germline-derived CDR1 and CDR2 are SNHLY and FYNNEI. V was cut by 5 bases and J by 1 base, with 11 bases left in between. CDR3 in DNA: TGTGCCAGCAGTCCCCGACAGACGAACACTGAAGCTTTCTTT. Amino acids: CASSPRQTNTEAFF.

V is TRBV5-8 and J is TRBJ2-6; weak D call: TRBD1 (6 bases). The V gene lost 1 base and the J gene lost 4 bases, with 9 bases spanning the gap. The CDR3 length is 15 residues. The germline V gene encodes CDR1 SGHTS and CDR2 YDEGEE. The CDR3 sequence is CASSLYREGANVLTF. For the CDR3, the DNA is TGTGCCAGCAGCTTGTACAGGGAAGGGGCCAACGTCCTGACTTTC.

The CDR3 loop is CASSLAVAGGSNEQFF. The CDR3 DNA is TGTGCCAGCAGCTTAGCTGTAGCGGGAGGTAGCAATGAGCAGTTCTTC. The rearrangement uses TRBV7-9 and TRBJ2-1; TRBD2 aligns across 10 bases. Germline CDR1 reads SEHNR; CDR2 reads FQNEAQ (reference sequence). The CDR3 is 16 residues long. Trimming took 0 bases from V and 6 from J; bases not matched to a gene: 5.

This clone showed up just a few times. The CDR3 DNA sequence: TGTGCCAGCAGCTTCAATAGCAATCAGCCCCAGCATTTT. Translated, it gives CASSFNSNQPQHF. V gene TRBV11-2 combines with J gene TRBJ1-5, with D unclear. Germline V gives CDR1 SGHAT, CDR2 FQNNGV. The CDR3 has 13 residues. Trimming stripped 3 bases from V and 0 bases from J, with 3 bases between.

This clone turned up a few times. The chain links TRBV9 to TRBJ1-1; 10 bases agree with TRBD1. V lost 3 bases and J lost 1; bases outside the gene matches: 3. CDR3 length: 15 amino acids. The germline gives CDR1 SGDLS, CDR2 YYNGEE. Here the CDR3 reads CASSATGGTNTEAFF. DNA of the CDR3: TGTGCCAGCAGCGCGACAGGGGGCACGAACACTGAAGCTTTCTTT.

V usage is TRBV6-1 and J usage is TRBJ2-1; 8 positions agree with TRBD1. CDR1 and CDR2 from the germline V gene are MNHNS and SASEGT. Unmatched junction bases numbered 5, after V lost 4 bases and J lost 0 bases. The CDR3 length is 16 residues. The CDR3 spells CASSGWTGSSYNEQFF. DNA of the CDR3: TGTGCCAGCAGTGGATGGACAGGGAGCTCCTACAATGAGCAGTTCTTC.

The chain carries TRBV5-8 and TRBJ2-7; no definite D call. With 2 bases removed from V and 2 bases from J, the gap between germline ends came to 17 bases. The CDR3 sequence is 16 residues long. Germline CDR1 reads SGHTS; CDR2 reads YDEGEE. CDR3 in amino acids: CASSLTIDTLAYEQYF. For the CDR3, the DNA is TGTGCCAGCAGCTTAACAATAGACACCTTAGCCTACGAGCAGTACTTC.

The chain is built from TRBV12-3 or TRBV12-4 and TRBJ1-1; D might be TRBD1 (5 bases). The length of the CDR3 is 12 residues. The V end lost 3 bases, the J end lost 10 bases, and 12 bases lay between the germline ends. The DNA of the CDR3 is TGTGCCAGCAGTTTGGAAGGGGCATTAGCTTTCTTT. Translation gives CASSLEGALAFF.

The CDR3 sequence: CASSQPYEGYEQYF. The CDR3 DNA follows: TGTGCCAGCAGCCAACCTTATGAGGGTTACGAGCAGTACTTC. J is TRBJ2-7 and V is TRBV4-2; D might be TRBD2 (5 bases). The CDR3 extends over 14 amino acids. The germline gives CDR1 LGHNA, CDR2 YNFKEQ. V shed 2 bases and J shed 4 bases, with 12 bases lying between them.

This clone showed up just a few times. This chain connects TRBV4-3 to TRBJ2-7; TRBD1 matches at 9 bases. This CDR3 region has 16 residues. The germline gives CDR1 LGHNA, CDR2 YSLEER. The V and J ends lost 5 bases and 0 bases, in that order; junction bases with no gene match: 8. CDR3 protein: CASSLTGTGSSYEQYF. The CDR3 nucleotides read TGCGCCAGCAGCTTAACCGGGACAGGGTCCTCCTACGAGCAGTACTTC.

The gene calls are TRBV9 and TRBJ1-2; 9 nucleotides line up with TRBD1. There are 16 residues in the CDR3. CDR1 is SGDLS and CDR2 is YYNGEE in the germline V gene. The trim removed 0 bases at V and 3 bases at J, leaving 6 bases unmatched. The CDR3 protein is CASSVDRDRVDYGYTF. The CDR3 coding sequence is TGTGCCAGCAGCGTAGACCGGGACAGGGTAGACTATGGCTACACCTTC. Together with reference TRBV9 and TRBJ1-2, the CDR3 gives the full variable domain: DSGVTQTPKHLITATGQRVTLRCSPRSGDLSVYWYQQSLDQGLQFLIQYYNGEERAKGNILERFSAQQFPDLHSELNLSSLELGDSALYFCASSVDRDRVDYGYTFGSGTRLTVV.

This clone has a count of ten or more. The chain links TRBV19 to TRBJ1-1, with D possibly matching TRBD1 (6 bases). Germline V gene data show CDR1 as LNHDA and CDR2 as SQIVND (reference sequence). V lost 6 bases to trimming and J lost 5 bases, with 19 bases between them. The CDR3 covers 15 residues. The CDR3 spells CASRYAAGAYTEAFF. The CDR3 DNA is TGTGCCAGTAGATATGCGGCAGGGGCTTATACTGAAGCTTTCTTT.

The chain combines TRBV20-1 with TRBJ2-1; possible D gene TRBD2, 6 bases. Germline lookup yields CDR1 DFQATT and CDR2 SNEGSKA (reference sequence). CDR3 length: 10 residues. The CDR3: CGWRAGEQFF. The CDR3 nucleotides are TGCGGTTGGAGGGCGGGGGAGCAGTTCTTC.

The gene calls are TRBV19 and TRBJ2-1, with 7 bases lining up with TRBD2. From germline, CDR1 is LNHDA and CDR2 SQIVND (reference sequence). The junction had 9 bases not matched to a gene; V was cut back by 4 bases and J by 6 bases. CDR3 length: 15 amino acids. The CDR3 spells CASSSRLREGNEQFF. The CDR3 DNA reads TGTGCCAGTAGTAGCCGACTGAGGGAGGGCAATGAGCAGTTCTTC.

The chain couples TRBV10-3 to TRBJ2-5; 8 bases map to TRBD1. V lost 6 bases, J lost 5 bases, and 2 bases stayed unmatched. The CDR3 has 12 residues. The germline gives CDR1 ENHRY, CDR2 SYGVKD. CDR3 DNA: TGTGCCATCAGACAGGGGGACGAGACCCAGTACTTC. Protein: CAIRQGDETQYF.

The V call is TRBV7-8, the J call TRBJ2-2; maybe TRBD2 (6 bases). Germline V gives CDR1 SGHVS, CDR2 FQNEAQ. The CDR3 spans 14 residues. Trimming took 4 bases from V and 6 from J, leaving 12 bases between them. CDR3 nucleotides: TGTGCCAGCAGCTCCACTAGCCGAGCCGGGGAGCTGTTTTTT. Encoded protein: CASSSTSRAGELFF.

The V and J genes are TRBV6-5 and TRBJ1-1, with 7 nucleotides matching TRBD1. This CDR3 has 14 residues. Losses at the gene ends were 6 bases for V and 2 bases for J; bases not matched to a gene: 6. Germline lookup yields CDR1 MNHEY and CDR2 SVGAGI. Written as DNA, the CDR3 is TGTGCCAGCAGGTGGCAGGGGGGAAACACTGAAGCTTTCTTT. It encodes CASRWQGGNTEAFF.

The sample holds many counts of this clone. V and J are TRBV5-1 and TRBJ2-3, with 7 bases identical to TRBD1. The CDR3 runs 15 residues. Trimming cost V 4 bases and J 3 bases; bases outside gene matches: 8. Germline-derived CDR1 and CDR2 are SGHRS and YFSETQ. The CDR3, as DNA: TGCGCCAGCAGCCAAGGGACAGACCCTACAGATACGCAGTATTTT. As protein: CASSQGTDPTDTQYF.

The V and J genes are TRBV5-1 and TRBJ2-5; 7 bases are shared with TRBD2. Per germline, CDR1 SGHRS and CDR2 YFSETQ. The CDR3 length is 15 residues. The junction had 6 bases not matched to a gene; V was cut back by 0 bases and J by 4 bases. The CDR3 DNA sequence: TGCGCCAGCAGCTTGGGTCAGGGCGGGAGAGAGACCCAGTACTTC. This translates into CASSLGQGGRETQYF.

The V call is TRBV6-1, the J call TRBJ2-2; 8 nucleotides align to TRBD1. This CDR3 contains 13 residues. Germline V CDR1 and CDR2: MNHNS, SASEGT. Trimming cost V 5 bases and J 8 bases; bases outside gene matches: 4. The CDR3 nucleotides read TGTGCCAGCAGTCAGGGGGCAATAGGGGAGCTGTTTTTT. It yields the protein CASSQGAIGELFF.

This clone showed up just once. The chain carries TRBV10-3 and TRBJ1-5; D might be TRBD1 (5 bases). The germline V gene encodes CDR1 ENHRY and CDR2 SYGVKD. This CDR3 spans 14 amino acids. Trimming took off 3 bases at V and 6 bases at J, with 12 bases between the two ends. CDR3 region: CAISEGGVSQPQHF. The DNA for the CDR3 is TGTGCCATCAGTGAAGGAGGGGTCAGTCAGCCCCAGCATTTT.

The chain couples TRBV15 to TRBJ1-1, with D uncertain. The CDR3 length is 13 residues. Trimming took 6 bases from V and 1 from J, leaving 9 bases between them. Germline V lookup: CDR1 LNHNV, CDR2 YYDKDF (reference sequence). CDR3 residues: CATRGGANTEAFF. The CDR3, as DNA: TGTGCCACCAGAGGAGGAGCGAACACTGAAGCTTTCTTT.

The chain couples TRBV6-5 to TRBJ1-5; D gene ambiguous. The germline V gene has CDR1 MNHEY and CDR2 SVGAGI. The V end lost 0 bases, the J end lost 6 bases, and 12 bases lay between the germline ends. CDR3 length: 15 residues. CDR3 sequence (DNA): TGTGCCAGCAGTTACTCGCGTGGTTCGGGTCAGCCCCAGCATTTT. Amino acids: CASSYSRGSGQPQHF.

The CDR3 sequence is CASSLVGTGGYGYTF. The CDR3 DNA sequence: TGTGCCAGCAGCTTAGTGGGGACAGGGGGCTATGGCTACACCTTC. The chain links TRBV7-7 to TRBJ1-2; 11 nucleotides match TRBD1. The CDR3 contains 15 residues. Germline lookup yields CDR1 SSHAT and CDR2 FNYEAQ (reference sequence). After removal of 1 base from V and 4 bases from J, the junction contained 2 bases not matched to a gene.

The chain links TRBV27 to TRBJ1-2; the match to TRBD1 covers 10 bases. This CDR3 contains 15 residues. After removal of 7 bases from V and 8 bases from J, the junction contained 13 bases not matched to a gene. Germline lookup yields CDR1 MNHEY and CDR2 SMNVEV (reference sequence). This CDR3 reads CASIDLDRGSEGYTF. CDR3 DNA sequence: TGTGCCAGCATCGATCTGGACAGGGGGTCTGAAGGCTACACCTTC.

The V and J genes are TRBV2 and TRBJ1-4; D unclear. Trimming stripped 2 bases from V and 6 bases from J, with 10 bases between. CDR1 is SNHLY and CDR2 is FYNNEI in the germline V gene. This CDR3 region has 14 residues. The CDR3 DNA sequence: TGTGCCAGCAGTGAACGGGTGACGGATGAAAAACTGTTTTTT. This translates into CASSERVTDEKLFF.

CDR3 region: CASSLDSPGTGELFF. The CDR3 nucleotides are TGTGCCAGCAGTTTGGACTCCCCCGGCACCGGGGAGCTGTTTTTT. The chain joins TRBV6-5 to TRBJ2-2; D may be TRBD2 (5 bases). Germline-derived CDR1 and CDR2 are MNHEY and SVGAGI. The V gene lost 4 bases and the J gene lost 4 bases, with 13 bases spanning the gap. This CDR3 has 15 residues.

The count of this clone is one. The chain employs TRBV24-1 and TRBJ2-5; D is possibly TRBD1 (6 bases). V gave up 0 bases and J gave up 4 bases, with 14 bases separating them. This CDR3 contains 16 residues. Germline V gives CDR1 KGHDR, CDR2 SFDVKD. The CDR3 DNA reads TGTGCCACCAGTGATTTGCTTGACAGGTCCACAGAGACCCAGTACTTC. It codes for CATSDLLDRSTETQYF.

The rearrangement joins TRBV6-6 to TRBJ2-5; a weak D match, TRBD2 (6 bases). The ends were cut back, 2 bases at V and 8 bases at J, with 12 bases in the middle. Germline V gene sequence: CDR1 MNHNY, CDR2 SVGAGI (reference sequence). The CDR3 spans 13 residues. The CDR3 region is CASSYPGEGTQYF. The DNA for the CDR3 is TGTGCCAGCAGTTACCCGGGGGAAGGAACCCAGTACTTC.